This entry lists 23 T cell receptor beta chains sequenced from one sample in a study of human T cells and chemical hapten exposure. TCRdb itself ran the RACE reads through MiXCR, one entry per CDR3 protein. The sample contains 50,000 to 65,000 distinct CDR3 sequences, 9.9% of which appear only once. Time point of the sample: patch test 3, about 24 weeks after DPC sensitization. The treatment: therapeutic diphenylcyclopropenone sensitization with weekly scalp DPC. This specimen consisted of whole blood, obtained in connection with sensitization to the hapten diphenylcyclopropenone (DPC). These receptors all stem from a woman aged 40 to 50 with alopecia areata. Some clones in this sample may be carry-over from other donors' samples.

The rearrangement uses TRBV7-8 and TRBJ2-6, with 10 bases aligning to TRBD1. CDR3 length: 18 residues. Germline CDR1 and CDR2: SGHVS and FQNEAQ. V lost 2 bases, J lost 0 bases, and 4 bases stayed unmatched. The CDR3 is CASSLNRDRGSGANVLTF. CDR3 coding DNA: TGTGCCAGCAGCTTAAACCGGGACAGGGGCTCTGGGGCCAACGTCCTGACTTTC.

DNA of the CDR3: TGTGCCAGCAGTGAAGGGACTGGGCATTCACCCCTCCACTTT. Translated: CASSEGTGHSPLHF. The gene calls are TRBV6-1 and TRBJ1-6, with D hard to call. From germline, CDR1 is MNHNS and CDR2 SASEGT. Trimming stripped 1 base from V and 8 bases from J, with 9 bases between. The CDR3 sequence is 14 residues long.

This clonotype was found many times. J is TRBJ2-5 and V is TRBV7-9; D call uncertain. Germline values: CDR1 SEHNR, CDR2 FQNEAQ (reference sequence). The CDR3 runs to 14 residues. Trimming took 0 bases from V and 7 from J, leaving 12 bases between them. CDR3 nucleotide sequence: TGTGCCAGCAGCTTAGCCGGTACTAAGGGGACCCAGTACTTC. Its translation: CASSLAGTKGTQYF.

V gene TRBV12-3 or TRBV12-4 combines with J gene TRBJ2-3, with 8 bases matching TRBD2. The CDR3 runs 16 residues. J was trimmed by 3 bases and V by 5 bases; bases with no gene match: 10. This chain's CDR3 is CASSQAVAGKTDTQYF. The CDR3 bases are TGTGCCAGCAGTCAAGCCGTAGCGGGGAAGACAGATACGCAGTATTTT.

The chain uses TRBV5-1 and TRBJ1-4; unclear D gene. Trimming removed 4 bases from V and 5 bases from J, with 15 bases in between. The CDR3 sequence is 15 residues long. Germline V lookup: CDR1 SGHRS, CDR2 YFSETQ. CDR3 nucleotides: TGCGCCAGCAGCCCGGGATGGGAGTCAAATGAAAAACTGTTTTTT. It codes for CASSPGWESNEKLFF.

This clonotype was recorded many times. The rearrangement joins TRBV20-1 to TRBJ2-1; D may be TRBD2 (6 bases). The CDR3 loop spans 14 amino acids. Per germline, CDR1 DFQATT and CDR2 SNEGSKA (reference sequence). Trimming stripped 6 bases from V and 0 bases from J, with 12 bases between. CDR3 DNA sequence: TGCAGTGCCCAGGGACTCTTCTCCTACAATGAGCAGTTCTTC. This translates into CSAQGLFSYNEQFF.

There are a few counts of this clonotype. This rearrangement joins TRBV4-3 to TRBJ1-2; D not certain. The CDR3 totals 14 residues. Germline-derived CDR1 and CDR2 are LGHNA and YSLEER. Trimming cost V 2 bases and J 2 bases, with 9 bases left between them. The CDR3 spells CASSQSMGNYGYTF. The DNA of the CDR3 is TGCGCCAGCAGCCAATCAATGGGGAACTATGGCTACACCTTC.

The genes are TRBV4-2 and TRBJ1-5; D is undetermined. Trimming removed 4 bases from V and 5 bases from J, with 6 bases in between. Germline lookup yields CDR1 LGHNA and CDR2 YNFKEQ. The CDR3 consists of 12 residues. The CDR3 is CASSPSDQPQHF. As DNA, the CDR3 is TGTGCCAGCAGCCCAAGTGATCAGCCCCAGCATTTT.

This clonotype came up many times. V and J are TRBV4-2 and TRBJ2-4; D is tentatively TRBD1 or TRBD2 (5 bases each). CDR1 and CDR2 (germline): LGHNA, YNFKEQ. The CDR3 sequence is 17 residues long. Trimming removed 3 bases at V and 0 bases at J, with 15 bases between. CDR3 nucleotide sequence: TGTGCCAGCAGCCATAAGCAATGGGACCTAGCCAAAAACATTCAGTACTTC. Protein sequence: CASSHKQWDLAKNIQYF.

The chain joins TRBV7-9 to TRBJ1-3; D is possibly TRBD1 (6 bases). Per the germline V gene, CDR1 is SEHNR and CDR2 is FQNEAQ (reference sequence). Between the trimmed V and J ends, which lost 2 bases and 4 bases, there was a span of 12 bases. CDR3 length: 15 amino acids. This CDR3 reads CASSLSGALGNTIYF. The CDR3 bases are TGTGCCAGCAGCTTATCAGGGGCGCTCGGAAACACCATATATTTT.

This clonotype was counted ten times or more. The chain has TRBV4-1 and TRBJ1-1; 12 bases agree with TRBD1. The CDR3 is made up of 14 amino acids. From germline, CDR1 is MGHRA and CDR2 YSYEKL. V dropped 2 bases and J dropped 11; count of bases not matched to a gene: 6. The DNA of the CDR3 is TGCGCCAGCAGCCAATCGGGACAGGGGGCGTGGGCTTTCTTT. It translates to CASSQSGQGAWAFF.

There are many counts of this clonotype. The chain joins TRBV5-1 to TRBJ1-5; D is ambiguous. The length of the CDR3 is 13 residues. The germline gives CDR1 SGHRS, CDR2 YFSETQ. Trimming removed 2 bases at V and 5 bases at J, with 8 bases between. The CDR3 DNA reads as TGCGCCAGCAGCTTAGGGCCAGATCAGCCCCAGCATTTT. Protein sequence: CASSLGPDQPQHF. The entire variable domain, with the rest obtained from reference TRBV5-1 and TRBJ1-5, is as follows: KAGVTQTPRYLIKTRGQQVTLSCSPISGHRSVSWYQQTPGQGLQFLFEYFSETQRNKGNFPGRFSGRQFSNSRSEMNVSTLELGDSALYLCASSLGPDQPQHFGDGTRLSIL.

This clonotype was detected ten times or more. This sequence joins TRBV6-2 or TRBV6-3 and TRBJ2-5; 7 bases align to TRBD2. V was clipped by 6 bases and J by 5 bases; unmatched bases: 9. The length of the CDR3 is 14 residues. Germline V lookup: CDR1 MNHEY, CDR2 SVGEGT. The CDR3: CASSQITSAETQYF. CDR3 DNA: TGTGCCAGCAGCCAAATTACTAGCGCGGAGACCCAGTACTTC.

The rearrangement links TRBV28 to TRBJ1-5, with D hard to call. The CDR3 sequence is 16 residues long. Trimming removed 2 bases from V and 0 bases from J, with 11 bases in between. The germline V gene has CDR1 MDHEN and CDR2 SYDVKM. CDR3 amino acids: CASSLDGYNSNQPQHF. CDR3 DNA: TGTGCCAGCAGTTTAGATGGGTATAATAGCAATCAGCCCCAGCATTTT.

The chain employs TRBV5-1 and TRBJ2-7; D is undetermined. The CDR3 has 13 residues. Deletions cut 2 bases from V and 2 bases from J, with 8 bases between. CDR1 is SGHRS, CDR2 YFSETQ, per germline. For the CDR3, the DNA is TGCGCCAGCAGCTTCGGCACCACCTACGAGCAGTACTTC. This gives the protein CASSFGTTYEQYF.

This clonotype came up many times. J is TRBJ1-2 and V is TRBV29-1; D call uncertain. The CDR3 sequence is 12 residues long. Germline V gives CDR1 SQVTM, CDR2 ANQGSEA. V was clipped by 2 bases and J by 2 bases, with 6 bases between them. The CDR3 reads CSVESLNYGYTF. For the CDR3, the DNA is TGCAGCGTTGAAAGTTTGAACTATGGCTACACCTTC.

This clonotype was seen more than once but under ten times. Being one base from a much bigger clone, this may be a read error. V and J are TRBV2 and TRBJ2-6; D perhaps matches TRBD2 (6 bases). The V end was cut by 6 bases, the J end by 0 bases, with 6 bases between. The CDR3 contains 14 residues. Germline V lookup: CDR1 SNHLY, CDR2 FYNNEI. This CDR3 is CASRRDSGANVLTF. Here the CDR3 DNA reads TGTGCCAGCAGGCGGGACTCTGGGGCCAACGTCCTGACTTTC.

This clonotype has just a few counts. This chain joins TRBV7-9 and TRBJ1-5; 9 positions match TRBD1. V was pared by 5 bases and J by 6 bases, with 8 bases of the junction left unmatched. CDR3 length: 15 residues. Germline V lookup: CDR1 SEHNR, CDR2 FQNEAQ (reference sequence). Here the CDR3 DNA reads TGTGCCAGCAGCAAGGACAGGGGTTACGGTCAGCCCCAGCATTTT. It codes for CASSKDRGYGQPQHF.

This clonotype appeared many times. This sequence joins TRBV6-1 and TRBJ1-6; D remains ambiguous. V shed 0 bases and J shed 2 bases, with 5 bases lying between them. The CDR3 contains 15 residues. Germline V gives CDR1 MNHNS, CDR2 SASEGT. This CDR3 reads CASSEAGTYNSPLHF. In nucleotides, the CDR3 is TGTGCCAGCAGTGAAGCAGGGACCTATAATTCACCCCTCCACTTT.

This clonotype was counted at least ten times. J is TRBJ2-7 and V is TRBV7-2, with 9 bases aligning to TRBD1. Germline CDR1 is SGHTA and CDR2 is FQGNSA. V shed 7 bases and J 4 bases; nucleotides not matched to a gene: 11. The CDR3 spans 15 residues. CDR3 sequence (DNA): TGTGCCAGCAAAGAAGGACAGGGGCTAAGGTACGAGCAGTACTTC. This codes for CASKEGQGLRYEQYF.

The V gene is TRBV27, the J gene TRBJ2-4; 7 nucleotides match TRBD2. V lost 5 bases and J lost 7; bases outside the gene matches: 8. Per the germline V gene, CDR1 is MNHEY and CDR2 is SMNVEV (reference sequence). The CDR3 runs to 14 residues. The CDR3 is CASSPPSGGNIQYF. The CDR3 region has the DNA TGTGCCAGCAGTCCACCTAGCGGAGGGAACATTCAGTACTTC.

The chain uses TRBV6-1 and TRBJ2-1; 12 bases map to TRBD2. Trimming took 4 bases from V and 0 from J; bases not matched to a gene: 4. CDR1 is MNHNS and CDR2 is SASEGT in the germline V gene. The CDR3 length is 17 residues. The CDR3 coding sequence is TGTGCCAGCAGTGTAACTAGCGGGGGGATCTCCTACAATGAGCAGTTCTTC. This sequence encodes CASSVTSGGISYNEQFF.

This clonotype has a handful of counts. CDR3 loop: CSVETGRDTQYF. Here the CDR3 DNA reads TGCAGCGTTGAAACAGGCAGAGATACGCAGTATTTT. The V gene is TRBV29-1, the J gene TRBJ2-3; maybe TRBD1 (5 bases). The CDR3 sequence is 12 residues long. Trimming removed 2 bases from V and 5 bases from J, with 8 bases in between. CDR1 and CDR2 from the germline V gene are SQVTM and ANQGSEA.